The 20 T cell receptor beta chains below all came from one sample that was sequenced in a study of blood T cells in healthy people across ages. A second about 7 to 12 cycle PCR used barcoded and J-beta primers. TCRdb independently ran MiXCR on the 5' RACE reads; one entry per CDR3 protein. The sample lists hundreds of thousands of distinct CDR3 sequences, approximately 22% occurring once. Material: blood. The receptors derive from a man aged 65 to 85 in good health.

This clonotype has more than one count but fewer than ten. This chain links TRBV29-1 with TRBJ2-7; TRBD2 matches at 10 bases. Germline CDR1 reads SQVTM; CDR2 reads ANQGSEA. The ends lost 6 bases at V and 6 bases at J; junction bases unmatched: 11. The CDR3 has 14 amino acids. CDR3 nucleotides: TGCAGCGTCCTAGCGGGAGAGGGGACTGCCGAGCAGTACGTC. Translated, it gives CSVLAGEGTAEQYV.

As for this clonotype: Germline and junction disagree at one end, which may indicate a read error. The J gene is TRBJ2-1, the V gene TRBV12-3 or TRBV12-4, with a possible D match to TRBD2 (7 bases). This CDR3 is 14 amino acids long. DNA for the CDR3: TGTGCCAGCCTGGCGGGGGCGAACTACAATGAGCGGTTCTTC. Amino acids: CASLAGANYNERFF.

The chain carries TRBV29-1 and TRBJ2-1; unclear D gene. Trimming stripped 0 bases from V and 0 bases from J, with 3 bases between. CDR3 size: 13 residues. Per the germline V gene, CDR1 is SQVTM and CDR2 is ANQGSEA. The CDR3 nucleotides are TGCAGCGTTGAAGAGAGCTCCTACAATGAGCAGTTCTTC. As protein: CSVEESSYNEQFF.

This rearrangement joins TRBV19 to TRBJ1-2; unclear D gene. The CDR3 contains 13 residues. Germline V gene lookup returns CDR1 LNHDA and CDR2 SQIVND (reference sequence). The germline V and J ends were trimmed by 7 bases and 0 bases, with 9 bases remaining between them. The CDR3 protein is CASNPSANYGYTF. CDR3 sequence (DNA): TGTGCCAGTAACCCCAGCGCTAACTATGGCTACACCTTC. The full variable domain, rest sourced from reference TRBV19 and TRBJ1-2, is DGGITQSPKYLFRKEGQNVTLSCEQNLNHDAMYWYRQDPGQGLRLIYYSQIVNDFQKGDIAEGYSVSREKKESFPLTVTSAQKNPTAFYLCASNPSANYGYTFGSGTRLTVV.

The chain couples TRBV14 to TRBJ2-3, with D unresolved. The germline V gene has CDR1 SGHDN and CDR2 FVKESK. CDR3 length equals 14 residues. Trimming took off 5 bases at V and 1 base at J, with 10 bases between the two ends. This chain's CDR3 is CASSSVRGTDTQYF. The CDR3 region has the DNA TGTGCCAGCAGCTCTGTTCGGGGCACAGATACGCAGTATTTT.

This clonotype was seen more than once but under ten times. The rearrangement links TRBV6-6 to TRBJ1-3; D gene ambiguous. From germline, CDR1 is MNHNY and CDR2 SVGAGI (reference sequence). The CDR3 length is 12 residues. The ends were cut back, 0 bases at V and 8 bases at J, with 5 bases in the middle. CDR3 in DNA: TGTGCCAGCAGTTACTCCGGGGACACCATATATTTT. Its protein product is CASSYSGDTIYF.

As DNA, the CDR3 is TGTGCCAGCGTGAGGGACCAGGCCGGGGAGCTGTTTTTT. It is translated as CASVRDQAGELFF. The rearrangement joins TRBV28 to TRBJ2-2, with D possibly being TRBD1 or TRBD2 (5 bases each). The germline gives CDR1 MDHEN, CDR2 SYDVKM. The CDR3 has 13 amino acids. Trimming stripped 8 bases from V and 6 bases from J, with 13 bases between.

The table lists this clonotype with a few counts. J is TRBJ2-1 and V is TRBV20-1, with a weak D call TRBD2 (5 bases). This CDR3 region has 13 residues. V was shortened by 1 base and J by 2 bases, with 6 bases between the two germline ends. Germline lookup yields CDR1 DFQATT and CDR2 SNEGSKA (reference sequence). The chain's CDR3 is CSARVRAYNEQFF. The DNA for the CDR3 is TGCAGTGCTAGAGTGAGGGCCTACAATGAGCAGTTCTTC.

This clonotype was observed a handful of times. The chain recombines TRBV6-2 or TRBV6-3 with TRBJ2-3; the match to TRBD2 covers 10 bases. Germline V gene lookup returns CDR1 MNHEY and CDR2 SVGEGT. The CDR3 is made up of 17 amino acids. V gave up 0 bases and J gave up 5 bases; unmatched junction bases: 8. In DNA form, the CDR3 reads TGTGCCAGCAGTTACTCGCAGACTAGCGGGTTCGGAGATACGCAGTATTTT. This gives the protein CASSYSQTSGFGDTQYF.

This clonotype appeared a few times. The CDR3 loop reads CATSETTDEQFF. DNA for the CDR3: TGTGCCACCAGTGAAACGACGGATGAGCAGTTCTTC. The chain links TRBV24-1 to TRBJ2-1; D remains ambiguous. The CDR3 is 12 residues long. Between the trimmed V and J ends, which lost 4 bases and 8 bases, there was a span of 8 bases. CDR1 is KGHDR, CDR2 SFDVKD, per germline.

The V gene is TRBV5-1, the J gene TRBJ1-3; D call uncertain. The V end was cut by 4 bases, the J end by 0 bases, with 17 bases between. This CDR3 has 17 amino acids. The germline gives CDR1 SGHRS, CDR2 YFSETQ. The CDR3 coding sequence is TGCGCCAGCAGCCCCCTTGGCAGAATGAACTCTGGAAACACCATATATTTT. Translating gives CASSPLGRMNSGNTIYF.

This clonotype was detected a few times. CDR3 nucleotides: TGTGCCAGCAGCTTAAGTTCAGGGTCTCTTGAAGCTTTCTTT. Its translation is CASSLSSGSLEAFF. The chain uses TRBV7-9 and TRBJ1-1; a weak D match, TRBD1 (5 bases). The CDR3 is made up of 14 amino acids. Trimming pared 2 bases from V and 7 bases from J, leaving 14 bases between. Per the germline V gene, CDR1 is SEHNR and CDR2 is FQNEAQ (reference sequence).

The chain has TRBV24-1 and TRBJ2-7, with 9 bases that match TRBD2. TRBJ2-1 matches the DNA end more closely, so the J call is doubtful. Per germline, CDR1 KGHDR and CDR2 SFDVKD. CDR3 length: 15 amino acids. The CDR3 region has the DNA TGTGCCACCAGGGGGGGACTAGCCGAAAACAATGAGCAGTTCTTC. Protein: CATRGGLAENNEQFF.

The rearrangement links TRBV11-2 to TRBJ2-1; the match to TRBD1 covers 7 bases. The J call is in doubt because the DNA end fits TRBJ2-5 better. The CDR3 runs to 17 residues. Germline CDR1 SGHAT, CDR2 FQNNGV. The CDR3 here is CASSPLRGTASQETQYF. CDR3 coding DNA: TGTGCCAGCAGCCCCCTGCGTGGGACAGCCTCCCAAGAGACCCAGTACTTC.

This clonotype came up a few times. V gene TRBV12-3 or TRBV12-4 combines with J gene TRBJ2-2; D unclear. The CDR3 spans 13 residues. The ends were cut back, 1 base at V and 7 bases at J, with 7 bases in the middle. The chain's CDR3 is CASSLGQIGELFF. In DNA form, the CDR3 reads TGTGCCAGCAGTTTAGGGCAAATCGGGGAGCTGTTTTTT.

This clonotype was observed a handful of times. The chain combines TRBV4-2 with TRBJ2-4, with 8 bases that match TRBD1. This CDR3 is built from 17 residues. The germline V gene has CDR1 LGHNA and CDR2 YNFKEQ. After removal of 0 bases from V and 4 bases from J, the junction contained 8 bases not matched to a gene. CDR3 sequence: CASSQDLVDRGKNIQYF. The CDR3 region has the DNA TGTGCCAGCAGCCAAGATCTAGTAGACAGGGGAAAAAACATTCAGTACTTC.

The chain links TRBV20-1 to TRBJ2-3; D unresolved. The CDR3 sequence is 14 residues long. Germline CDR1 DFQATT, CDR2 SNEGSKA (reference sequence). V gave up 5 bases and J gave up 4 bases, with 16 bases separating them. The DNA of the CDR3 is TGCAGTGCTGGAAAGCCGGCCCCCGCAGATACGCAGTATTTT. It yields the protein CSAGKPAPADTQYF.

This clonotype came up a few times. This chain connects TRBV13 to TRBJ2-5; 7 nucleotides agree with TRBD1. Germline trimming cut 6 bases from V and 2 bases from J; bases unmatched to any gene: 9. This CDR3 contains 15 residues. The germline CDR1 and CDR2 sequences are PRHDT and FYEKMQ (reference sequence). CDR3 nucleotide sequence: TGTGCCAGCAGGCGTACAGGGGCGCCTCAAGAGACCCAGTACTTC. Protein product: CASRRTGAPQETQYF.

CDR3 nucleotide sequence: TGCGCCAGCAGCCTGGGGGGAAATTCGCACAATGAGCAGTTCTTC. This codes for CASSLGGNSHNEQFF. The chain links TRBV4-1 to TRBJ2-1; D possibly corresponds to TRBD2 (6 bases). V was pared by 4 bases and J by 5 bases, with 15 bases between. Germline V gene data show CDR1 as MGHRA and CDR2 as YSYEKL. This CDR3 is built from 15 residues.

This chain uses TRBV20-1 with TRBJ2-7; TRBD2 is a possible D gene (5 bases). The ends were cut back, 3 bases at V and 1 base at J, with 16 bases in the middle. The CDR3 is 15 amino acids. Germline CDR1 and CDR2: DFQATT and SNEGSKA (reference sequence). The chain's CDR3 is CSASALMRASYEQYF. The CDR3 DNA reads TGCAGTGCTAGTGCCTTGATGCGGGCGTCCTACGAGCAGTACTTC.